The 20 T cell receptor beta chains given below trace back to one sample, sequenced in a study of blood T cell repertoires in COVID-19 (dated by TCRdb to the early 2020s). The library was produced with the immunoSEQ multiplex PCR assay. TCRdb carries this immuneACCESS record with in-frame sequences only. Its versions omit some clonotypes, under half of them owing to an unresolved V gene in the studies checked, with the rest unexplained. Counted in this sample were roughly 300,000 clones; more than 70% of them appeared once. The leading ten clones occupy around 8% of the sample. The sample taken for sequencing was peripheral blood. These receptors all stem from a woman aged 45-59 years who had recovered from COVID-19.

DNA of the CDR3: TGTGCCAGCGGTAGGACAAGCAAAAGCACTGAAGCTTTCTTT. This sequence encodes CASGRTSKSTEAFF. The chain has TRBV21-1 and TRBJ1-1; the D call in the table, TRBD1, was not verified against the DNA. TRBV21-1 is annotated as a pseudogene. The CDR3 consists of 14 residues.

In this sample, this clone turned up a few times. The CDR3 loop is CASSYSRRGSYGYTF. CDR3 DNA: TGTGCCAGCAGTTACTCGAGGCGGGGGTCCTATGGCTACACCTTC. The rearrangement joins TRBV6-5 to TRBJ1-2; the D gene is possibly TRBD1 (5 bases). Germline CDR1 MNHEY, CDR2 SVGAGI. The CDR3 length is 15 residues. The V end was cut by 0 bases, the J end by 4 bases, with 12 bases between.

The J gene is TRBJ1-1, the V gene TRBV29-1; D might be TRBD1 (6 bases). V was shortened by 5 bases and J by 1 base, with 17 bases between the two germline ends. Germline-derived CDR1 and CDR2 are SQVTM and ANQGSEA. This CDR3 has 15 amino acids. The CDR3 bases are TGCAGCGTTTACAGGGTCGCTTCCCGGAACACTGAAGCTTTCTTT. Encoded protein: CSVYRVASRNTEAFF.

This rearrangement joins TRBV4-3 to TRBJ2-1; a weak D match, TRBD1 (5 bases). V lost 0 bases to trimming and J lost 8 bases, with 14 bases between them. Germline lookup yields CDR1 LGHNA and CDR2 YSLEER. The length of the CDR3 is 15 residues. This CDR3 is CASSQETRGMDEQFF. The CDR3 DNA sequence: TGCGCCAGCAGCCAAGAGACAAGGGGTATGGATGAGCAGTTCTTC.

The rearrangement uses TRBV4-2 and TRBJ1-1; 8 bases are shared with TRBD1. CDR1 and CDR2 (germline): LGHNA, YNFKEQ. Trimming at V came to 5 bases and at J to 5 bases, leaving 10 bases not matched to a gene. This CDR3 region has 15 residues. Here the CDR3 reads CASSSTGQGGTEAFF. In DNA form, the CDR3 reads TGTGCCAGCAGCAGTACCGGACAGGGAGGGACTGAAGCTTTCTTT.

The chain carries TRBV19 and TRBJ2-3, with D possibly matching TRBD1 (5 bases). CDR3 length: 15 residues. From germline, CDR1 is LNHDA and CDR2 SQIVND (reference sequence). With 3 bases removed from V and 4 bases from J, the gap between germline ends came to 14 bases. CDR3: CASSMWSTEPDTQYF. CDR3 in DNA: TGTGCCAGTAGTATGTGGTCGACAGAGCCAGATACGCAGTATTTT.

This chain uses TRBV19 with TRBJ2-6, with TRBD1 matching over 7 bases. CDR1 is LNHDA and CDR2 is SQIVND in the germline V gene (reference sequence). The CDR3 has 14 amino acids. The V segment lost 8 bases and the J segment 2 bases; nucleotides outside the gene matches: 3. For the CDR3, the DNA is TGTGCCAGTCAAACAGGGGCTGGGGCCAACGTCCTGACTTTC. This encodes CASQTGAGANVLTF.

This sequence joins TRBV7-9 and TRBJ2-2, with D hard to call. V lost 2 bases, J lost 1 base, and 5 bases lay in between. This CDR3 contains 14 residues. Germline loops: CDR1 SEHNR, CDR2 FQNEAQ (reference sequence). The CDR3 loop is CASSLQRNTGELFF. The CDR3 DNA reads TGTGCCAGCAGCTTACAGCGGAACACCGGGGAGCTGTTTTTT.

In its sample, this clone was seen a few times. The chain recombines TRBV12-5 with TRBJ2-2; 8 bases map to TRBD2. Germline values: CDR1 LGHNT, CDR2 FRNRAP. J gave up 6 bases and V 6 bases, and 6 bases lay outside the gene matches. The CDR3 length is 14 residues. The CDR3 reads CASGLGLGAGELFF. The CDR3 coding sequence is TGTGCTAGTGGACTGGGACTAGGTGCCGGGGAGCTGTTTTTT. The variable domain in full, completed from reference TRBV12-5 and TRBJ2-2, reads DARVTQTPRHKVTEMGQEVTMRCQPILGHNTVFWYRQTMMQGLELLAYFRNRAPLDDSGMPKDRFSAEMPDATLATLKIQPSEPRDSAVYFCASGLGLGAGELFFGEGSRLTVL.

The chain employs TRBV11-2 and TRBJ2-1, with 13 bases identical to TRBD2. CDR3 length: 12 residues. V was pared by 3 bases and J by 14 bases, with 1 base of the junction left unmatched. Per germline, CDR1 SGHAT and CDR2 FQNNGV. CDR3 in DNA: TGTGCCAGCAGCTTTACTAGCGGGGGGGAGTTCTTC. Amino acid sequence: CASSFTSGGEFF.

This clone was counted a single time. This chain links TRBV7-2 with TRBJ1-4, with a possible D match to TRBD1 (5 bases). V gave up 4 bases and J gave up 8 bases, with 14 bases separating them. Germline lookup yields CDR1 SGHTA and CDR2 FQGNSA. This CDR3 region has 14 residues. Here the CDR3 reads CASSSDSSGEKLFF. The CDR3 nucleotides are TGTGCCAGCAGCTCAGACAGTTCAGGGGAAAAACTGTTTTTT.

The CDR3 loop reads CASSFSPYEQYF. The CDR3 coding sequence is TGTGCCAGCAGTTTTTCTCCGTACGAGCAGTACTTC. The rearrangement joins TRBV12-3 or TRBV12-4 to TRBJ2-7; D is uncertain. The V and J ends lost 3 bases and 4 bases respectively, with 7 bases between them. The CDR3 extends over 12 amino acids.

The chain recombines TRBV12-3 or TRBV12-4 with TRBJ2-1, with D perhaps matching TRBD2 (7 bases). The V gene lost 7 bases and the J gene lost 5 bases, with 12 bases spanning the gap. The CDR3 loop spans 13 amino acids. The CDR3 spells CASKGGDDNEQFF. In nucleotides, the CDR3 is TGTGCCAGCAAGGGGGGGGACGACAATGAGCAGTTCTTC.

The chain employs TRBV5-1 and TRBJ1-2; D may be TRBD1 (5 bases). The ends were cut back, 0 bases at V and 8 bases at J, with 23 bases in the middle. This CDR3 region has 17 residues. Germline CDR1 is SGHRS and CDR2 is YFSETQ. CDR3 residues: CASSLEYSSRDVGGYTF. In nucleotides, the CDR3 is TGCGCCAGCAGCTTGGAATATTCTTCCAGGGATGTTGGAGGCTACACCTTC.

This chain joins TRBV10-3 and TRBJ1-4; 9 bases line up with TRBD1. The ends lost 8 bases at V and 3 bases at J; junction bases unmatched: 1. This CDR3 spans 13 amino acids. Germline CDR1 is ENHRY and CDR2 is SYGVKD. Here the CDR3 DNA reads TGTGCCATCCGGACAGGGGCTAATGAAAAACTGTTTTTT. Protein sequence: CAIRTGANEKLFF.

The V and J genes are TRBV9 and TRBJ1-2; TRBD1 aligns across 8 bases. Germline V lookup: CDR1 SGDLS, CDR2 YYNGEE. CDR3 size: 12 residues. Losses at the gene ends were 3 bases for V and 9 bases for J; bases not matched to a gene: 4. CDR3 bases: TGTGCCAGCAGCGGGACAGGGCTTAGCTACACCTTC. Translated, it gives CASSGTGLSYTF.

This clone was detected only once. The J gene is TRBJ2-1, the V gene TRBV19; TRBD1 matches 7 bases. The CDR3 runs 17 residues. CDR1 and CDR2 from the germline V gene are LNHDA and SQIVND (reference sequence). Losses at the gene ends were 5 bases for V and 5 bases for J; bases not matched to a gene: 15. The CDR3 is CASSSQGYGLGNNEQFF. CDR3 DNA sequence: TGTGCCAGTAGTTCACAGGGGTACGGTCTTGGGAACAATGAGCAGTTCTTC.

The chain couples TRBV4-3 to TRBJ1-2, with 7 positions matching TRBD1. The CDR3 sequence is 16 residues long. Germline assignment: CDR1 LGHNA and CDR2 YSLEER. The V gene end was trimmed by 0 bases and the J gene end by 4 bases; junction bases not matched to a gene: 8. CDR3 bases: TGCGCCAGCAGCCAAGATTTAGGGGGACAGCCCTATGGCTACACCTTC. The encoded protein is CASSQDLGGQPYGYTF.

The chain employs TRBV19 and TRBJ2-7; 12 nucleotides align to TRBD2. Trimming cost V 7 bases and J 2 bases; bases outside gene matches: 12. Germline CDR1 is LNHDA and CDR2 is SQIVND (reference sequence). This CDR3 is 17 amino acids long. The CDR3 spells CASTLAGGPFHPYEQYF. The CDR3 DNA reads TGTGCCAGTACGCTAGCGGGAGGGCCTTTCCATCCCTACGAGCAGTACTTC.

The chain carries TRBV6-2 or TRBV6-3 and TRBJ2-3; D is possibly TRBD2 (7 bases). Trimming stripped 2 bases from V and 2 bases from J, with 17 bases between. Looked up from germline, CDR1 is MNHEY and CDR2 is SVGEGT. The CDR3 loop spans 17 amino acids. The CDR3 here is CASSYPPGGLYTDTQYF. The CDR3 DNA follows: TGTGCCAGCAGTTACCCGCCCGGGGGGCTCTACACAGATACGCAGTATTTT.